The 27 T cell receptor beta chains listed next were all sequenced from one sample in a study of OX40 agonist ivuxolimab in advanced cancers. Assay: immunoSEQ multiplex PCR; the TCRdb copy retains only in-frame clones and omits some. The sample holds under 30,000 clones; 90% are singletons and the top ten take about 24%. The source material was CD4+ or CD8+ T cells sorted from blood, sampled in a trial of the OX40 agonist ivuxolimab. These receptors were taken from an adult with an advanced solid tumor such as melanoma, head and neck, liver or kidney cancer.

This clone was observed a single time. The rearrangement uses TRBV9 and TRBJ2-3; no clear D. Germline V gene sequence: CDR1 SGDLS, CDR2 YYNGEE. The CDR3 consists of 11 residues. Trimming left V 7 bases short and J 14 bases short, with 17 bases between. The CDR3 region has the DNA TGTGCCAGCGGAGAGACTGCACCGGGGTATTTT. Encoded protein: CASGETAPGYF.

V is TRBV15 and J is TRBJ2-7; tentatively, D is TRBD2 (6 bases). V was cut by 1 base and J by 7 bases, with 20 bases left in between. The CDR3 consists of 16 residues. The V gene's germline CDR1 is LNHNV and CDR2 YYDKDF (reference sequence). This chain's CDR3 is CATSRGVRELGLEQYF. The CDR3 DNA reads TGTGCCACCAGCAGAGGTGTACGGGAGTTGGGTTTGGAGCAGTACTTC.

The V gene is TRBV7-9, the J gene TRBJ1-1; D is possibly TRBD1 (6 bases). The CDR3 covers 15 residues. Germline V lookup: CDR1 SEHNR, CDR2 FQNEAQ (reference sequence). Trimming shortened V by 1 base and J by 6 bases, and 15 bases separated the two germline ends. CDR3 sequence reads: CASSLVQGTHPEAFF. The CDR3 DNA is TGTGCCAGCAGCTTAGTACAAGGGACACACCCTGAAGCTTTCTTT. The whole variable domain, filled in from reference TRBV7-9 and TRBJ1-1, reads DTGVSQNPRHKITKRGQNVTFRCDPISEHNRLYWYRQTLGQGPEFLTYFQNEAQLEKSRLLSDRFSAERPKGSFSTLEIQRTEQGDSAMYLCASSLVQGTHPEAFFGQGTRLTVV.

This chain connects TRBV6-1 to TRBJ2-1, with D possibly matching TRBD1 (5 bases). The germline V gene has CDR1 MNHNS and CDR2 SASEGT. The CDR3 runs 16 residues. Trimming cost V 0 bases and J 6 bases, with 15 bases left between them. CDR3 sequence reads: CASSEADRSVGNEQFF. In nucleotides, the CDR3 is TGTGCCAGCAGTGAAGCTGACAGATCTGTAGGCAATGAGCAGTTCTTC.

This chain joins TRBV7-9 and TRBJ2-1, with D perhaps matching TRBD2 (6 bases). V gave up 5 bases and J gave up 1 base, with 6 bases separating them. The CDR3 length is 13 residues. Looked up from germline, CDR1 is SEHNR and CDR2 is FQNEAQ (reference sequence). The CDR3 reads CASSRGSYNEQFF. The CDR3 DNA is TGTGCCAGCAGCCGGGGGTCCTACAATGAGCAGTTCTTC.

The chain couples TRBV30 to TRBJ2-7; D gene unclear. The CDR3 sequence is 13 residues long. Germline lookup yields CDR1 GTSNPN and CDR2 SVGIG (reference sequence). V lost 3 bases and J 3 bases, leaving 12 bases between the germline ends. The CDR3 bases are TGTGCCTGGAGAAGGGAAGGGCACTACGAGCAGTACTTC. Protein sequence: CAWRREGHYEQYF.

The CDR3 is CATSRLAGEAGAPDTQYF. CDR3 nucleotides: TGTGCCACCTCTAGGTTAGCGGGGGAGGCGGGGGCCCCAGATACGCAGTATTTT. The chain recombines TRBV28 with TRBJ2-3; TRBD2 aligns across 9 bases. The CDR3 has 18 residues. J lost 4 bases, V lost 10 bases, and 21 bases had no gene match. Germline V lookup: CDR1 MDHEN, CDR2 SYDVKM.

The rearrangement joins TRBV29-1 to TRBJ2-1; D uncertain. Per the germline V gene, CDR1 is SQVTM and CDR2 is ANQGSEA. Trimming stripped 3 bases from V and 4 bases from J, with 7 bases between. The CDR3 is 12 amino acids. CDR3 region: CSVEAFYNEQFF. CDR3 sequence (DNA): TGCAGCGTTGAGGCGTTTTACAATGAGCAGTTCTTC.

CDR3: CASSRGDNQPQHF. The CDR3 DNA sequence: TGTGCCAGCAGCCGGGGGGACAATCAGCCCCAGCATTTT. The V call is TRBV7-2, the J call TRBJ1-5; a possible D gene is TRBD1 (5 bases). CDR3 length: 13 amino acids. Germline V CDR1 and CDR2: SGHTA, FQGNSA. V lost 5 bases to trimming and J lost 3 bases, with 8 bases between them.

This sequence joins TRBV27 and TRBJ2-5, with 7 nucleotides matching TRBD2. V lost 3 bases to trimming and J lost 4 bases; unmatched junction nucleotides: 11. The CDR3 spans 16 residues. CDR1 is MNHEY, CDR2 SMNVEV, per germline (reference sequence). The chain's CDR3 is CASSFPPAGEGETQYF. The CDR3 nucleotides read TGTGCCAGCAGTTTTCCTCCTGCGGGAGAGGGAGAGACCCAGTACTTC.

In its sample, this clone was seen once. The chain recombines TRBV7-6 with TRBJ2-5; D possibly corresponds to TRBD2 (6 bases). CDR1 and CDR2 from the germline V gene are SGHVS and FNYEAQ. Trimming cost V 5 bases and J 7 bases, with 14 bases left between them. The CDR3 runs 13 residues. CDR3 bases: TGTGCCAGCAGCGAACGGGACTCGGGGACCCAGTACTTC. Translated, it gives CASSERDSGTQYF.

This chain joins TRBV27 and TRBJ2-1; 13 bases agree with TRBD2. Germline V CDR1 and CDR2: MNHEY, SMNVEV (reference sequence). The junction had 5 bases not matched to a gene; V was cut back by 5 bases and J by 7 bases. The CDR3 runs to 15 residues. The CDR3 region is CASSPGTSGKNEQFF. CDR3 nucleotide sequence: TGTGCCAGCAGTCCCGGGACTAGCGGGAAAAATGAGCAGTTCTTC.

The chain carries TRBV15 and TRBJ1-2, with D hard to call. CDR3 size: 13 residues. Germline CDR1 LNHNV, CDR2 YYDKDF (reference sequence). V was clipped by 1 base and J by 8 bases, with 11 bases between them. CDR3: CATSRGGMEGYTF. The DNA for the CDR3 is TGTGCCACCAGCAGAGGGGGTATGGAGGGCTACACCTTC.

This chain uses TRBV11-3 with TRBJ2-7; possibly TRBD1 for D (6 bases). Trimming left V 7 bases short and J 2 bases short, with 9 bases between. Germline CDR1 and CDR2: SGHNT and YENEEA. CDR3 length equals 12 residues. The CDR3 protein is CASTTGTYEQYF. CDR3 coding DNA: TGTGCCAGCACCACAGGGACCTACGAGCAGTACTTC.

J is TRBJ1-1 and V is TRBV5-6; D call uncertain. The V end lost 0 bases, the J end lost 1 base, and 7 bases lay between the germline ends. Germline V gene sequence: CDR1 SGHDT, CDR2 YYEEEE. This CDR3 comprises 14 residues. CDR3 loop: CASSLVVWNTEAFF. The DNA of the CDR3 is TGTGCCAGCAGCTTGGTGGTCTGGAACACTGAAGCTTTCTTT.

This chain uses TRBV7-9 with TRBJ1-5; D is unclear. The V end was cut by 9 bases, the J end by 2 bases, with 11 bases between. Germline assignment: CDR1 SEHNR and CDR2 FQNEAQ (reference sequence). CDR3 length equals 13 residues. The CDR3 is CASQRTGNQPQHF. CDR3 DNA: TGTGCCAGTCAACGGACGGGCAATCAGCCCCAGCATTTT.

The V call is TRBV14, the J call TRBJ2-3, with D possibly TRBD2 on 6 matching bases. V dropped 1 base and J dropped 5 bases, with 13 bases sitting between them. Germline assignment: CDR1 SGHDN and CDR2 FVKESK. CDR3 size: 15 residues. The CDR3 nucleotides read TGTGCCAGCAGCCAAGTCGGTCTAGCGCTAGATACGCAGTATTTT. Protein product: CASSQVGLALDTQYF.

This sequence joins TRBV27 and TRBJ2-7, with D possibly called TRBD1 or TRBD2 (5 bases each). The ends were cut back, 3 bases at V and 0 bases at J, with 9 bases in the middle. Germline CDR1 is MNHEY and CDR2 is SMNVEV (reference sequence). The CDR3 extends over 14 amino acids. As DNA, the CDR3 is TGTGCCAGCAGTTTTGGGACGAGCTCCTACGAGCAGTACTTC. Amino acid sequence: CASSFGTSSYEQYF.

This clone was found once. V is TRBV9 and J is TRBJ2-1; the match to TRBD1 covers 9 bases. This CDR3 comprises 15 residues. Trimming at V came to 4 bases and at J to 9 bases, leaving 11 bases not matched to a gene. Germline CDR1 reads SGDLS; CDR2 reads YYNGEE. CDR3 in DNA: TGTGCCAGCAGCCCTTCAGGGACAGGGATCCCTGAGCAGTTCTTC. It specifies CASSPSGTGIPEQFF.

V gene TRBV28 combines with J gene TRBJ2-7; TRBD2 agrees at 8 bases. Unmatched junction bases numbered 14, after V lost 3 bases and J lost 7 bases. Germline V lookup: CDR1 MDHEN, CDR2 SYDVKM. This CDR3 has 16 amino acids. The CDR3 reads CASSLTQGSGSDEQYF. The CDR3 DNA sequence: TGTGCCAGCAGTTTGACCCAGGGAAGCGGGAGTGATGAGCAGTACTTC.

The count of this clone is one. This chain's CDR3 is CASSDTLAGMSYEQYF. CDR3 bases: TGTGCCAGCAGCGACACCCTAGCGGGAATGAGCTACGAGCAGTACTTC. The V call is TRBV7-9, the J call TRBJ2-7; TRBD2 matches at 9 bases. The CDR3 runs to 16 residues. Trimming removed 5 bases from V and 3 bases from J; junction bases left unmatched: 11. Germline CDR1 SEHNR, CDR2 FQNEAQ (reference sequence).

This rearrangement joins TRBV7-2 to TRBJ2-7; 8 bases match TRBD1. The junction had 10 bases not matched to a gene; V was cut back by 7 bases and J by 2 bases. This CDR3 has 15 amino acids. The V gene's germline CDR1 is SGHTA and CDR2 FQGNSA. DNA for the CDR3: TGTGCCAGCACCATTGAACCGGGACAGGCCTACGAGCAGTACTTC. Translation: CASTIEPGQAYEQYF.

The chain combines TRBV4-3 with TRBJ2-1, with 13 bases aligning to TRBD2. This CDR3 contains 19 residues. The germline gives CDR1 LGHNA, CDR2 YSLEER. J gave up 6 bases and V 3 bases, and 14 bases lay outside the gene matches. Here the CDR3 reads CASSHTGTSGIPYPNEQFF. Here the CDR3 DNA reads TGCGCCAGCAGCCACACCGGGACTAGCGGGATCCCCTACCCCAATGAGCAGTTCTTC.

The V and J genes are TRBV7-9 and TRBJ2-1, with TRBD2 matching 12 bases. Germline trimming cut 6 bases from V and 7 bases from J; bases unmatched to any gene: 16. The length of the CDR3 is 18 residues. Germline assignment: CDR1 SEHNR and CDR2 FQNEAQ (reference sequence). In DNA, the CDR3 is TGTGCCAGCAGTTTTATCCCCCTGACTAGCGGGAGTGATAATGAGCAGTTCTTC. It is translated as CASSFIPLTSGSDNEQFF. The full variable domain, in which reference TRBV7-9 and TRBJ2-1 provide the parts outside the CDR3, is DTGVSQNPRHKITKRGQNVTFRCDPISEHNRLYWYRQTLGQGPEFLTYFQNEAQLEKSRLLSDRFSAERPKGSFSTLEIQRTEQGDSAMYLCASSFIPLTSGSDNEQFFGPGTRLTVL.

This clone was recorded once. The rearrangement uses TRBV5-1 and TRBJ2-5, with TRBD2 identical over 7 bases. V dropped 0 bases and J dropped 2; count of bases not matched to a gene: 10. Germline loops: CDR1 SGHRS, CDR2 YFSETQ. The CDR3 runs 17 residues. CDR3 sequence reads: CASSLAGSRGLQETQYF. CDR3 DNA sequence: TGCGCCAGCAGCTTGGCGGGGTCCCGGGGACTACAAGAGACCCAGTACTTC.

This clone is a singleton in its sample. The chain employs TRBV1 and TRBJ2-3. TRBV1 is deemed a pseudogene. The CDR3 sequence is 16 residues long. The CDR3 spells CTSSQDPEPLPDTQYF. DNA for the CDR3: TGCACCAGCAGCCAAGATCCCGAACCTCTCCCAGATACGCAGTATTTT.

The V gene is TRBV9, the J gene TRBJ2-3; weak D call: TRBD1 (8 bases). Germline values: CDR1 SGDLS, CDR2 YYNGEE. There are 14 residues in the CDR3. Deletions cut 0 bases from V and 6 bases from J, with 11 bases between. CDR3 region: CASSVVQGGDTQYF. DNA of the CDR3: TGTGCCAGCAGCGTAGTACAGGGGGGGGATACGCAGTATTTT. Full variable domain (rest looked up from reference TRBV9 and TRBJ2-3): DSGVTQTPKHLITATGQRVTLRCSPRSGDLSVYWYQQSLDQGLQFLIQYYNGEERAKGNILERFSAQQFPDLHSELNLSSLELGDSALYFCASSVVQGGDTQYFGPGTRLTVL.